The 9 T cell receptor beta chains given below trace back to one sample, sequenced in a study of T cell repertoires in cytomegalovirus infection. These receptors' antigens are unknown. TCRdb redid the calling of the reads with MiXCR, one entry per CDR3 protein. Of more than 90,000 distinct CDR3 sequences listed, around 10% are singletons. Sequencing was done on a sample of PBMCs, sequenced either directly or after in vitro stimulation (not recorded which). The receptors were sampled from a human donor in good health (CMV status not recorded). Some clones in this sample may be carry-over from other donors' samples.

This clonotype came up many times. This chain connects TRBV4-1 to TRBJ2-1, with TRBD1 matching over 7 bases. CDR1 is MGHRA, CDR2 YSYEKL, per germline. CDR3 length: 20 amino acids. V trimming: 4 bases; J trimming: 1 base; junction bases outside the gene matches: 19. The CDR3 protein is CASSPQLVGTVIVSYNEQFF. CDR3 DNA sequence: TGCGCCAGCAGCCCCCAACTTGTAGGGACAGTGATAGTGTCCTACAATGAGCAGTTCTTC.

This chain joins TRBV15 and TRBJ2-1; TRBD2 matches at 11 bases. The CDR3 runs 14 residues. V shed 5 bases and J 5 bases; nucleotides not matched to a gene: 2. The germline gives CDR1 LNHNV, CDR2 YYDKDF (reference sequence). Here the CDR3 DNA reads TGTGCCACCAGCCCGACTAGCGGGAACAATGAGCAGTTCTTC. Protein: CATSPTSGNNEQFF.

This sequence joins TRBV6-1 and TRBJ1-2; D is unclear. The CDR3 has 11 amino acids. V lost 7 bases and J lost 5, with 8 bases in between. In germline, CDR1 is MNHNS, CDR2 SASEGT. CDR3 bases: TGTGCCAGCATTTATGGATATGGCTACACCTTC. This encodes CASIYGYGYTF.

The CDR3 is CASTAGGAQETQYF. For the CDR3, the DNA is TGTGCCAGCACCGCCGGCGGCGCCCAGGAGACCCAGTACTTC. The chain has TRBV6-5 and TRBJ2-5, with D uncertain. The CDR3 extends over 14 amino acids. Trimming pared 7 bases from V and 5 bases from J, leaving 17 bases between. Germline V gives CDR1 MNHEY, CDR2 SVGAGI.

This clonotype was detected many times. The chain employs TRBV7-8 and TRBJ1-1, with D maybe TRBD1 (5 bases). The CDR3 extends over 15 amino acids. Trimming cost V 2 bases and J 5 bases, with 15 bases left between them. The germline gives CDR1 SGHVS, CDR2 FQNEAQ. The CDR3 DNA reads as TGTGCCAGCAGCTTATCTGCAGGGTCGGGTACTGAAGCTTTCTTT. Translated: CASSLSAGSGTEAFF.

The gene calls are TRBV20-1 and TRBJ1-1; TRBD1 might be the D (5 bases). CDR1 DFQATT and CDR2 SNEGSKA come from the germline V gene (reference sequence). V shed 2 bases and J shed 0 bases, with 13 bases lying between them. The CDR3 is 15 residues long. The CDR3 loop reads CSARPRGLMNTEAFF. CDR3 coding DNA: TGCAGTGCTAGACCACGGGGCCTTATGAACACTGAAGCTTTCTTT.

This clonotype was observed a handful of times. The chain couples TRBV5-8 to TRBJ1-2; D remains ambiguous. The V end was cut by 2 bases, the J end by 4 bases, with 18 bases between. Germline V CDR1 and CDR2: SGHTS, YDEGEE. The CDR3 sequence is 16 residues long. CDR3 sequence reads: CASSFQAWASPYGYTF. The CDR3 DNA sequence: TGTGCCAGCAGCTTCCAGGCTTGGGCGAGCCCCTATGGCTACACCTTC.

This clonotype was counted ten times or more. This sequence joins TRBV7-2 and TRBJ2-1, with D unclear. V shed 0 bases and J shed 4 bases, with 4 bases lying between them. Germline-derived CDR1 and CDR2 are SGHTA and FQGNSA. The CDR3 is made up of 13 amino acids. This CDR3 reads CASSLARYNEQFF. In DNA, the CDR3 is TGTGCCAGCAGCTTAGCCCGGTACAATGAGCAGTTCTTC.

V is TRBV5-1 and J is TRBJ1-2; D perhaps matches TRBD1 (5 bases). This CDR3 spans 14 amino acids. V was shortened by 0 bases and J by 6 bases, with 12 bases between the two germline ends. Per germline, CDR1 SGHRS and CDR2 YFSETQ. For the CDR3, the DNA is TGCGCCAGCAGCTTGGGAGGGGCCTCCAATGGCTACACCTTC. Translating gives CASSLGGASNGYTF.